This TCR beta chain comes out of a study of blood T cell repertoires in COVID-19 (dated by TCRdb to the early 2020s). A note on the overall study: Collaborator samples came from the United States, Italy and Spain and covered acute and convalescent phases of COVID-19. The prospective study material was composed of cDNA or gDNA derived from T cells, B-cell-depleted T cells, or PBMCs. Nearly every sample came with metadata listing a de-identified subject ID, COVID-19 status, age in years and sex. Where available, HLA class I and class II types were obtained from metadata supplied by the sample provider rather than from assay-based typing. Samples were obtained from the ongoing ImmuneRACE study (first 160 participants) and from about 1,300 subjects provided by 6 global collaborators. The repertoires were made available in a free public database intended to serve as a resource for research on the immune response to SARS-CoV-2. Subjects who had been exposed to COVID-19, were actively infected with it, or had recovered from it provided the deeply sampled blood TCRbeta repertoires that made up the dataset.

The research as a whole found: How much clinical and demographic metadata was included differed by source and by participant, and the metadata was provided uncurated.

Another Seattle source contributed samples from volunteer blood donors who had recovered from COVID-19. The collaborating institutions used their own protocols to collect whole blood in K2EDTA tubes. For TCRbeta analysis, collaborator samples were shipped as frozen whole blood, as isolated PBMCs, or as DNA extracted from either sample type. Relative to germline, V is 4 bases shorter and J is 0 bases shorter, with 8 bases between their ends. The CDR3 spans 14 residues, from the cysteine through the phenylalanine. The kept DNA is CDR3 alone, 42 bases in frame from the first base. As encoded in the germline V gene, CDR1 is ENHRY while CDR2 is SYGVKD. This clone was recorded once. Its antigen specificity is not known. There are no base qualities to consult, and no much larger clone falls within one base. The immunoSEQ Assay, a bias-controlled multiplex PCR, was used to amplify TCRbeta CDR3 regions from genomic DNA. The paper's processing steps were these. Within the assay, amplification of reference gene primers was used to estimate how many nucleated cells each sample contained. Sequence reads were collapsed and filtered to measure the absolute abundance of every unique TCRbeta CDR3 rearrangement. For each sample, productive Simpson clonality was calculated as the square root of Simpson's diversity index across productive rearrangements. Entries here come from immuneACCESS through TCRdb and include only in-frame sequences with V and J called. Some clones fail to appear in such tables; in the studies checked, an unresolved V gene covers under half of the shortfall, and the cause of the remainder is unknown. From that table come the V and J calls and clone size; the DNA was used to work out D and trimming. The sample contains around 200,000 clones, 80% to 90% of them found a single time. The ten most abundant clones make up 0.7% to 0.9% of the sample.

Material for sequencing was peripheral blood. The chain is made from TRBV10-3 and TRBJ2-3; TRBD2 is a weak D gene call, 6 bases matching. This clonotype originated in a woman aged 18-29 years who had recovered from COVID-19. This receptor carries the CDR3 CAISAGRSTDTQYF. The nucleotides are TGTGCCATCAGTGCAGGGAGGAGCACAGATACGCAGTATTTT.